The T cell receptor (beta chain) under discussion was sequenced for a study of breast tumors, draining lymph nodes, adjacent tissues. In its sample, this clonotype was seen many times. Breast cancer patients provided tissue from their axillary draining lymph nodes. MiXCR, run by TCRdb on the multiplex PCR reads, gives a single entry per CDR3 protein. The sample has about 130,000 distinct CDR3 sequences, about 20% seen once. This receptor was obtained from a female donor with breast cancer. Some clones in this sample may be carry-over from other donors' samples. Sequenced input: axillary lymph node tissue.

The CDR3, as DNA: TGCAGTGCTAGCGCGGTTGTCCAAACTCTCACAGATACGCAGTATTTT. This translates into CSASAVVQTLTDTQYF. V and J are TRBV20-1 and TRBJ2-3; D is unclear. This CDR3 spans 16 amino acids. Per the germline V gene, CDR1 is DFQATT and CDR2 is SNEGSKA (reference sequence). The ends were cut back, 3 bases at V and 2 bases at J, with 18 bases in the middle.